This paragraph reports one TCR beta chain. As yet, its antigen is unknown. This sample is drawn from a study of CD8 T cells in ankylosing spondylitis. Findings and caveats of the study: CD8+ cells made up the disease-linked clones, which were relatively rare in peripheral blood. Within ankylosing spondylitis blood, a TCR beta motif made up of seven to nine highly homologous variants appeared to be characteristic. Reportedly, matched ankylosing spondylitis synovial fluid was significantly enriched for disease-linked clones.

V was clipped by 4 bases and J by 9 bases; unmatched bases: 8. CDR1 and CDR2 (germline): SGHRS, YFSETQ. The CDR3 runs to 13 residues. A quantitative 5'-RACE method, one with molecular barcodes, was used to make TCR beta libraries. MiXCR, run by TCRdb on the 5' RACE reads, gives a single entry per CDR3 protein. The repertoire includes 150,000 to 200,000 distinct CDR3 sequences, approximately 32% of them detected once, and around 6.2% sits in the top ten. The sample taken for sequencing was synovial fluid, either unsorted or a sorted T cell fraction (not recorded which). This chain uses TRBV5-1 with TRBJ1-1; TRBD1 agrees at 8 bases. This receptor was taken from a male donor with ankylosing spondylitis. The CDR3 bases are TGCGCCAGCAGCCTACAGGGACAGGACAAAGCTTTCTTT. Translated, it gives CASSLQGQDKAFF.